The clone carrying this TCR beta chain was detected a few times. Antigen: not known. TCRdb called the 5' RACE reads again in MiXCR, with one record for every CDR3 protein. The table lists 650,000 to 750,000 distinct CDR3 sequences, 21% of them singletons, with about 4.3% in the top ten. The data belong to a study of identical twins. Study-level findings and limits: Fewer insertions marked abundant cord blood beta clonotypes; young adult naive trended weakly, memory not at all.

Per the germline V gene, CDR1 is DFQATT and CDR2 is SNEGSKA (reference sequence). J was trimmed by 2 bases and V by 8 bases; bases with no gene match: 12. The CDR3 loop spans 15 amino acids. These same data were also listed under a study on T cells expressing NK-cell markers. That work adds: Out of eight donors sequenced, seven tested HCMV-seropositive and the remaining one seronegative.

V and J are TRBV20-1 and TRBJ2-5, with 9 positions matching TRBD2. The sequence derives from a woman under 30 in good health. Sequences were obtained from PBMCs. The CDR3: CSLEKASGNQETQYF. The CDR3 nucleotides are TGCAGTTTAGAGAAAGCTAGCGGGAATCAAGAGACCCAGTACTTC.